Shown below are 29 T cell receptor beta chains from a single sample sequenced in a study of control samples from healthy donors and cancer patients. Method: immunoSEQ multiplex PCR; TCRdb's copy keeps in-frame clones and lacks some. Of about 140,000 clones listed, more than 85% were seen once; the top ten hold 8.5% to 9.5%. Input material: blood. These receptors all stem from a woman in her twenties or thirties in good health.

This chain links TRBV30 with TRBJ1-1, with 9 nucleotides matching TRBD1. Germline V lookup: CDR1 GTSNPN, CDR2 SVGIG (reference sequence). J was trimmed by 8 bases and V by 4 bases; bases with no gene match: 8. This CDR3 is 13 amino acids long. CDR3 nucleotides: TGTGCCTGGAACCTTCGACAGGGGGAAGAAGCTTTCTTT. Residues: CAWNLRQGEEAFF.

The gene calls are TRBV19 and TRBJ2-5; TRBD2 matches at 7 bases. The V and J ends lost 3 bases and 2 bases, in that order; junction bases with no gene match: 6. The CDR3 length is 15 residues. Germline CDR1 reads LNHDA; CDR2 reads SQIVND (reference sequence). CDR3 DNA: TGTGCCAGTAGTATTGGGGGAGGGGCACAAGAGACCCAGTACTTC. Translated: CASSIGGGAQETQYF. Full variable domain (rest looked up from reference TRBV19 and TRBJ2-5): DGGITQSPKYLFRKEGQNVTLSCEQNLNHDAMYWYRQDPGQGLRLIYYSQIVNDFQKGDIAEGYSVSREKKESFPLTVTSAQKNPTAFYLCASSIGGGAQETQYFGPGTRLLVL.

This rearrangement joins TRBV11-2 to TRBJ1-3; D unresolved. Germline CDR1 and CDR2: SGHAT and FQNNGV. The CDR3 covers 14 residues. V dropped 4 bases and J dropped 6 bases, with 13 bases sitting between them. The CDR3 DNA follows: TGTGCCAGCAGCTGGAGTGTTGTTGTAAACACCATATATTTT. It codes for CASSWSVVVNTIYF.

This sequence joins TRBV29-1 and TRBJ2-1, with 11 bases fitting TRBD2. Trimming removed 7 bases from V and 9 bases from J; junction bases left unmatched: 14. From germline, CDR1 is SQVTM and CDR2 ANQGSEA. This CDR3 is 15 amino acids long. CDR3 amino acids: CSAQTSGTRGGEQFF. CDR3 sequence (DNA): TGCAGCGCCCAGACTAGCGGGACCCGCGGTGGTGAGCAGTTCTTC.

The chain employs TRBV3-1 (or the pseudogene TRBV3-2) and TRBJ2-7; 7 bases line up with TRBD2. Germline V CDR1 and CDR2: LGHDT, YNNKEL (reference sequence). The CDR3 has 15 residues. V was clipped by 5 bases and J by 3 bases; unmatched bases: 10. DNA of the CDR3: TGTGCCAGCAGCTCTTGGCCTAGCGGAAGCTACGAGCAGTACTTC. Its protein product is CASSSWPSGSYEQYF.

This chain uses TRBV28 with TRBJ1-5; perhaps TRBD1 as D (5 bases). Germline-derived CDR1 and CDR2 are MDHEN and SYDVKM. V gave up 3 bases and J gave up 3 bases, with 12 bases separating them. The CDR3 totals 15 residues. Here the CDR3 reads CASSLDSGHNQPQHF. CDR3 sequence (DNA): TGTGCCAGCAGTTTGGATAGCGGACACAATCAGCCCCAGCATTTT.

A few counts support this clone. The chain employs TRBV6-4 and TRBJ1-1; D not certain. The V gene lost 4 bases and the J gene lost 7 bases, with 16 bases spanning the gap. Germline V gene sequence: CDR1 MRHNA, CDR2 SNTAGT. The CDR3 runs 14 residues. The CDR3 DNA reads as TGTGCCAGCAGTGCAGAAAGGTTTTCCGATGAAGCTTTCTTT. Translating it yields CASSAERFSDEAFF.

The V and J genes are TRBV11-3 and TRBJ2-2, with 7 bases aligning to TRBD1. CDR3 length: 15 amino acids. Germline trimming cut 4 bases from V and 5 bases from J; bases unmatched to any gene: 7. CDR1 is SGHNT, CDR2 YENEEA, per germline. The CDR3 spells CASSYGDRPTGELFF. CDR3 nucleotide sequence: TGTGCCAGCAGCTACGGGGACAGACCAACCGGGGAGCTGTTTTTT.

This chain connects TRBV6-2 or TRBV6-3 to TRBJ2-7, with 12 bases identical to TRBD2. The germline gives CDR1 MNHEY, CDR2 SVGEGT. This CDR3 contains 16 residues. The V segment lost 6 bases and the J segment 4 bases; nucleotides outside the gene matches: 10. DNA of the CDR3: TGTGCCAGCAGCATTGCTAGCGGGAGGGCCAGATACGAGCAGTACTTC. Translation gives CASSIASGRARYEQYF.

The chain couples TRBV7-8 to TRBJ1-2; possible D gene TRBD1, 5 bases. The CDR3 has 15 amino acids. V shed 6 bases and J shed 3 bases, with 17 bases lying between them. CDR1 is SGHVS, CDR2 FQNEAQ, per germline. The CDR3 bases are TGTGCCAGCAGGCAGGCCCCCGGGGGGTACTATGGCTACACCTTC. Its protein is CASRQAPGGYYGYTF. The full variable domain, its missing parts supplied by reference TRBV7-8 and TRBJ1-2, is GAGVSQSPRYKVAKRGQDVALRCDPISGHVSLFWYQQALGQGPEFLTYFQNEAQLDKSGLPSDRFFAERPEGSVSTLKIQRTQQEDSAVYLCASRQAPGGYYGYTFGSGTRLTVV.

J is TRBJ2-7 and V is TRBV6-5, with TRBD2 matching over 11 bases. The CDR3 consists of 15 residues. After removal of 2 bases from V and 0 bases from J, the junction contained 0 bases not matched to a gene. CDR1 and CDR2 (germline): MNHEY, SVGAGI. This chain's CDR3 is CASSYTSGSSYEQYF. In DNA, the CDR3 is TGTGCCAGCAGTTACACTAGCGGGAGCTCCTACGAGCAGTACTTC.

This clone was detected a few times. The chain links TRBV19 to TRBJ2-2; tentatively, D is TRBD1 or TRBD2 (5 bases each). Germline V lookup: CDR1 LNHDA, CDR2 SQIVND (reference sequence). The CDR3 is 18 residues long. The V end was cut by 2 bases, the J end by 4 bases, with 20 bases between. CDR3 coding DNA: TGTGCCAGTAGTATATCTCCCCGAGGGGCCAACTTCACCGGGGAGCTGTTTTTT. This codes for CASSISPRGANFTGELFF.

CDR3 sequence (DNA): TGCAGCGTTGATAAGGCAGGATGCTCCTACGAGCAGTACTTC. Protein product: CSVDKAGCSYEQYF. The chain uses TRBV29-1 and TRBJ2-7; no definite D call. CDR1 and CDR2 from the germline V gene are SQVTM and ANQGSEA. V lost 3 bases and J 0 bases, leaving 12 bases between the germline ends. This CDR3 has 14 amino acids.

V gene TRBV10-2 combines with J gene TRBJ1-2; D gene uncertain. CDR1 and CDR2 (germline): WSHSY, SAAADI. The CDR3 runs to 14 residues. Trimming took 4 bases from V and 4 from J, leaving 13 bases between them. CDR3 bases: TGCGCCAGCAGTGCAATTCCAGGAGTCTATGGCTACACCTTC. It specifies CASSAIPGVYGYTF.

The chain has TRBV16 and TRBJ1-1; D remains unclear. In germline, CDR1 is KGHSY, CDR2 FQNENV. V lost 4 bases, J lost 5 bases, and 11 bases lay in between. CDR3 length: 13 amino acids. Here the CDR3 reads CASSPTPKTEAFF. CDR3 DNA: TGTGCCAGCAGCCCAACCCCCAAGACTGAAGCTTTCTTT.

The J gene is TRBJ1-1, the V gene TRBV5-6, with unresolved D. The V end lost 1 base, the J end lost 5 bases, and 15 bases lay between the germline ends. The CDR3 is 15 residues long. Germline-derived CDR1 and CDR2 are SGHDT and YYEEEE. The CDR3 nucleotides are TGTGCCAGCAGCTTGCGAACCAATCTGGGGACTGAAGCTTTCTTT. This sequence encodes CASSLRTNLGTEAFF.

In its sample, this clone was seen once. The V gene is TRBV7-9, the J gene TRBJ1-6, with a possible D match to TRBD1 (6 bases). V lost 4 bases and J lost 7, with 17 bases in between. Germline CDR1 reads SEHNR; CDR2 reads FQNEAQ (reference sequence). The CDR3 extends over 16 amino acids. The CDR3: CASSSPDRGPNSPLHF. The DNA for the CDR3 is TGTGCCAGCAGCTCACCGGATCGGGGGCCAAATTCACCCCTCCACTTT.

V usage is TRBV5-1 and J usage is TRBJ1-4; the D gene is possibly TRBD1 (6 bases). This CDR3 is 16 amino acids long. Trimming left V 3 bases short and J 0 bases short, with 12 bases between. Germline V gene sequence: CDR1 SGHRS, CDR2 YFSETQ. The CDR3: CASSSTGGTTNEKLFF. CDR3 in DNA: TGCGCCAGCAGCTCGACTGGGGGCACAACTAATGAAAAACTGTTTTTT.

The chain combines TRBV19 with TRBJ1-5; TRBD1 might be the D (6 bases). CDR3 size: 16 residues. The V end lost 7 bases, the J end lost 6 bases, and 22 bases lay between the germline ends. CDR1 is LNHDA, CDR2 SQIVND, per germline (reference sequence). CDR3: CASTTTSRGRIQPQHF. The CDR3 bases are TGTGCCAGTACTACAACCTCACGGGGGCGGATTCAGCCCCAGCATTTT.

The rearrangement links TRBV5-4 to TRBJ2-1; no firm D call. Per the germline V gene, CDR1 is SGHNT and CDR2 is YYREEE (reference sequence). Trimming took 2 bases from V and 6 from J, leaving 12 bases between them. This CDR3 has 14 amino acids. DNA of the CDR3: TGTGCCAGCAGCTTCTATTTGCGGATCAATGAGCAGTTCTTC. It is translated as CASSFYLRINEQFF.

This clone was found once. The rearrangement uses TRBV6-5 and TRBJ1-2, with D tentatively TRBD1 (6 bases). The CDR3 has 10 residues. Germline CDR1 is MNHEY and CDR2 is SVGAGI. The V end was cut by 10 bases, the J end by 8 bases, with 11 bases between. The DNA for the CDR3 is TGTGCCACCAAGGGGGAGGGCTACACCTTC. It specifies CATKGEGYTF.

The rearrangement uses TRBV9 and TRBJ2-7; 10 bases agree with TRBD2. Germline loops: CDR1 SGDLS, CDR2 YYNGEE. After removal of 1 base from V and 2 bases from J, the junction contained 3 bases not matched to a gene. The CDR3 contains 15 residues. This CDR3 is CASSVLAGEAYEQYF. In DNA form, the CDR3 reads TGTGCCAGCAGCGTACTAGCGGGAGAGGCCTACGAGCAGTACTTC.

This CDR3 is CASSQAVLRQGQETQYF. CDR3 DNA: TGTGCCAGCAGCCAAGCTGTTTTGAGGCAGGGACAAGAGACCCAGTACTTC. This chain connects TRBV4-2 to TRBJ2-5, with D perhaps TRBD1 (5 bases). Germline V gives CDR1 LGHNA, CDR2 YNFKEQ. The CDR3 runs 17 residues. The V gene lost 1 base and the J gene lost 2 bases, with 17 bases spanning the gap.

The chain uses TRBV28 and TRBJ2-7; 7 bases line up with TRBD1. The J segment lost 5 bases and the V segment lost 1 base, leaving 8 bases of the junction unmatched. The V gene's germline CDR1 is MDHEN and CDR2 SYDVKM. The CDR3 is 15 amino acids. The CDR3 nucleotides read TGTGCCAGCAGTTTATTGCCGGGACAGCCCCACGAGCAGTACTTC. Protein: CASSLLPGQPHEQYF.

This chain uses TRBV19 with TRBJ2-5; TRBD1 might be the D (6 bases). Trimming took off 4 bases at V and 5 bases at J, with 14 bases between the two ends. The CDR3 runs 14 residues. CDR1 and CDR2 (germline): LNHDA, SQIVND (reference sequence). The CDR3 region is CASSRGRGLETQYF. CDR3 DNA: TGTGCCAGTAGTAGAGGCAGGGGATTGGAGACCCAGTACTTC. The variable domain in full, with the rest retrieved from reference TRBV19 and TRBJ2-5, is DGGITQSPKYLFRKEGQNVTLSCEQNLNHDAMYWYRQDPGQGLRLIYYSQIVNDFQKGDIAEGYSVSREKKESFPLTVTSAQKNPTAFYLCASSRGRGLETQYFGPGTRLLVL.

The chain has TRBV11-2 and TRBJ1-4, with 8 positions matching TRBD1. CDR3 size: 15 residues. The trim removed 4 bases at V and 3 bases at J, leaving 4 bases unmatched. Looked up from germline, CDR1 is SGHAT and CDR2 is FQNNGV. The CDR3: CASSYDRGANEKLFF. CDR3 bases: TGTGCCAGCAGCTACGACAGGGGTGCTAATGAAAAACTGTTTTTT.

V and J are TRBV5-6 and TRBJ2-5, with 8 positions matching TRBD1. This CDR3 spans 15 amino acids. Trimming removed 6 bases from V and 5 bases from J; junction bases left unmatched: 12. From germline, CDR1 is SGHDT and CDR2 YYEEEE. The CDR3 nucleotides are TGTGCCAGCATGGTTGAACAGGGGGTAGGGGAGACCCAGTACTTC. It codes for CASMVEQGVGETQYF.

The rearrangement uses TRBV29-1 and TRBJ2-6; 8 bases fit TRBD1. From germline, CDR1 is SQVTM and CDR2 ANQGSEA. This CDR3 is built from 15 residues. V lost 8 bases, J lost 2 bases, and 8 bases stayed unmatched. The CDR3 loop reads CSLDHRGTGANVLTF. The CDR3 nucleotides read TGCAGCCTGGATCACAGGGGGACTGGGGCCAACGTCCTGACTTTC.

The J gene is TRBJ2-2, the V gene TRBV6-5; 7 bases fit TRBD1. Germline V CDR1 and CDR2: MNHEY, SVGAGI. The CDR3 loop spans 15 amino acids. Trimming cost V 5 bases and J 3 bases; bases outside gene matches: 6. This CDR3 reads CASSRQGGYTGELFF. For the CDR3, the DNA is TGTGCCAGCAGTCGACAGGGCGGGTACACCGGGGAGCTGTTTTTT.